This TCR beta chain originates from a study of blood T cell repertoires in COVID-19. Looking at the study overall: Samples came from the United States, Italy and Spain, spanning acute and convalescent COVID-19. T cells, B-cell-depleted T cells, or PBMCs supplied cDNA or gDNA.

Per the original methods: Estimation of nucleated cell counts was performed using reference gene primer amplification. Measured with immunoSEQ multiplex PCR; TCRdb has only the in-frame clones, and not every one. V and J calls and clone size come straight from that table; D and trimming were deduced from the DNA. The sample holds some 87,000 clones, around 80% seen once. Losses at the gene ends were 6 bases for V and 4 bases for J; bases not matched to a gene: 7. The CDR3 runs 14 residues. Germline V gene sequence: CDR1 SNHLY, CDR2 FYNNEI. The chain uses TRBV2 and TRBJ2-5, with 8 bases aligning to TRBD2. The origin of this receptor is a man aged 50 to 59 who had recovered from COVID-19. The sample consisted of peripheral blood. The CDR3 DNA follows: TGTGCCAGCAGCGGGACTAGACGTTTAGAGACCCAGTACTTC. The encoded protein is CASSGTRRLETQYF.